The 10 T cell receptor beta chains in this list originate from one sample, sequenced in a study of CD8+ T cells in alopecia areata (dated by TCRdb to 2016 to 2019). The method was the immunoSEQ multiplex PCR assay. RNA was extracted from all samples and reverse transcribed into cDNA, which served as template for TCR sequencing. The immuneACCESS repertoire file appears here via TCRdb, limited to in-frame rearrangements. These files lack a portion of the clones; in checked studies, under half of the deficit traces to unresolved V genes, and the cause of the others is not known. The sample table contains more than 75,000 clones; only one count was recorded for 35% to 45% of them. The ten top clones hold 1% to 1.5% of the sample. Sequencing was done on a sample of CD4+ T cells sorted from blood. All receptors come from a human donor with alopecia areata.

The V gene is TRBV29-1, the J gene TRBJ1-2; TRBD1 aligns across 8 bases. This CDR3 is 13 amino acids long. The V gene end was trimmed by 3 bases and the J gene end by 8 bases; junction bases not matched to a gene: 8. Germline V gene data show CDR1 as SQVTM and CDR2 as ANQGSEA. The CDR3 DNA follows: TGCAGCGTTGATTTACAGGGGGTTTACGGCTACACCTTC. The encoded protein is CSVDLQGVYGYTF.

V and J are TRBV30 and TRBJ2-3; no clear D gene. This CDR3 contains 14 residues. Germline V gene data show CDR1 as GTSNPN and CDR2 as SVGIG (reference sequence). With 1 base removed from V and 0 bases from J, the gap between germline ends came to 8 bases. The CDR3, as DNA: TGTGCCTGGAGTGCGAAAGGTAGCACAGATACGCAGTATTTT. Translated, it gives CAWSAKGSTDTQYF.

This clone was detected a few times. The V gene is TRBV29-1, the J gene TRBJ2-5; TRBD2 aligns across 9 bases. Germline CDR1 and CDR2: SQVTM and ANQGSEA. The V segment lost 3 bases and the J segment 4 bases; nucleotides outside the gene matches: 6. The CDR3 consists of 14 residues. As DNA, the CDR3 is TGCAGCGTTGAGGGGCTAGCGGGAAGAGAGACCCAGTACTTC. Amino acid sequence: CSVEGLAGRETQYF.

This chain links TRBV4-2 with TRBJ1-2; no clear D gene. V was shortened by 0 bases and J by 5 bases, with 16 bases between the two germline ends. Germline CDR1 and CDR2: LGHNA and YNFKEQ. The length of the CDR3 is 16 residues. In DNA form, the CDR3 reads TGTGCCAGCAGCCAAGATGAACAGCAGTTAGGATATGGCTACACCTTC. Translated, it gives CASSQDEQQLGYGYTF.

This clone was seen only once. This chain joins TRBV5-6 and TRBJ2-3; TRBD2 aligns across 8 bases. CDR1 is SGHDT, CDR2 YYEEEE, per germline. This CDR3 has 15 residues. J was trimmed by 2 bases and V by 4 bases; bases with no gene match: 6. The CDR3 reads CASSTGLATTDTQYF. Written as DNA, the CDR3 is TGTGCCAGCAGCACAGGACTAGCCACCACAGATACGCAGTATTTT.

There are a few counts of this clone. The gene calls are TRBV29-1 and TRBJ2-1; D not resolved. Per the germline V gene, CDR1 is SQVTM and CDR2 is ANQGSEA. This CDR3 is 12 amino acids long. The V end lost 2 bases, the J end lost 7 bases, and 9 bases lay between the germline ends. CDR3 bases: TGCAGCGTTGAATTTAATGCGAATGAGCAGTTCTTC. Encoded protein: CSVEFNANEQFF.

This clone was counted between two and nine times. The chain employs TRBV7-2 and TRBJ2-7; the match to TRBD2 covers 8 bases. This CDR3 has 16 residues. Per germline, CDR1 SGHTA and CDR2 FQGNSA. Losses at the gene ends were 1 base for V and 7 bases for J; bases not matched to a gene: 12. The CDR3 spells CASSLGFREGRWEQYF. In nucleotides, the CDR3 is TGTGCCAGCAGCTTAGGTTTCCGGGAGGGCCGGTGGGAGCAGTACTTC.

A word on this clone: Other DNA sequences in the sample encode the same CDR3. The chain's CDR3 is CASSPPVNTEAFF. DNA for the CDR3: TGTGCCAGCTCACCACCAGTCAACACTGAAGCTTTCTTT. The chain recombines TRBV18 with TRBJ1-1; D is uncertain. Germline CDR1 reads KGHSH; CDR2 reads LQKENI. The CDR3 length is 13 residues. Trimming cost V 0 bases and J 2 bases, with 4 bases left between them.

The rearrangement uses TRBV5-6 and TRBJ2-5; 7 bases line up with TRBD1. There are 14 residues in the CDR3. The germline V gene has CDR1 SGHDT and CDR2 YYEEEE. The V gene end was trimmed by 4 bases and the J gene end by 5 bases; junction bases not matched to a gene: 8. CDR3 nucleotides: TGTGCCAGCAGCCCGACAGGGCCCAGGGAGACCCAGTACTTC. The encoded protein is CASSPTGPRETQYF.

The chain joins TRBV7-2 to TRBJ2-7; 10 bases match TRBD1. The CDR3 totals 16 residues. The ends lost 7 bases at V and 1 base at J; junction bases unmatched: 10. CDR1 is SGHTA and CDR2 is FQGNSA in the germline V gene. The CDR3 sequence: CASTNVRDRGSYEQYF. The CDR3 nucleotides read TGTGCCAGCACCAACGTTCGGGACAGGGGTTCCTACGAGCAGTACTTC. Full variable domain (missing parts from reference TRBV7-2 and TRBJ2-7): GAGVSQSPSNKVTEKGKDVELRCDPISGHTALYWYRQSLGQGLEFLIYFQGNSAPDKSGLPSDRFSAERTGGSVSTLTIQRTQQEDSAVYLCASTNVRDRGSYEQYFGPGTRLTVT.